The clone carrying this T cell receptor beta chain was seen only once. In the original analysis: Amplification of reference gene primers provided the estimated nucleated cell counts. Sequencing used immunoSEQ multiplex PCR; TCRdb keeps in-frame clones, though not all of them. Clonal size and the V and J genes are those of that table, whereas D and trimming came from the DNA. Altogether about 120,000 clones are present, about four fifths being singletons, with the ten largest covering about 11%. The data were taken from a study of blood T cell repertoires in COVID-19. Across the study: The United States, Italy and Spain provided the acute and convalescent COVID-19 samples. Sources were T cells, B-cell-depleted T cells, or PBMCs; the material itself was cDNA or gDNA.

The CDR3 loop spans 16 amino acids. The sequence came from a man in his 60s with acute or convalescent COVID-19. The chain carries TRBV21-1 and TRBJ2-2; the D call of TRBD1 is as the table states it, not checked on the DNA. TRBV21-1 is reported as a pseudogene. Sequences were obtained from peripheral blood. CDR3 DNA sequence: TGTGCCAGCAGCATTCGAGGACACACGAACACCGGGGAGCTGTTTTTT. As protein: CASSIRGHTNTGELFF.